The 31 T cell receptor beta chains listed next were all sequenced from one sample in a study of cytomegalovirus exposure and HLA in healthy donors. TCRdb keeps only in-frame clones here, not all; method: immunoSEQ multiplex PCR. The sample lists approximately 97,000 clones, roughly 95% occurring once. The sample taken for sequencing was PBMCs. The receptors were sampled from a woman aged 18-29 years in good health and CMV-seronegative.

The CDR3 DNA follows: TGTGCCAGCAGCTTAGATCCGGGGGCCGGGGAGCTGTTTTTT. The encoded protein is CASSLDPGAGELFF. The chain has TRBV7-2 and TRBJ2-2; TRBD2 might be the D (6 bases). This CDR3 region has 14 residues. V was clipped by 1 base and J by 6 bases, with 9 bases between them. The germline CDR1 and CDR2 sequences are SGHTA and FQGNSA.

V gene TRBV9 combines with J gene TRBJ2-7; 7 bases match TRBD2. Trimming took 0 bases from V and 3 from J; bases not matched to a gene: 6. Looked up from germline, CDR1 is SGDLS and CDR2 is YYNGEE. This CDR3 is 15 amino acids long. CDR3 nucleotides: TGTGCCAGCAGCGTAGGGAGGGCTAGCGGCTACGAGCAGTACTTC. It is translated as CASSVGRASGYEQYF.

The V call is TRBV9, the J call TRBJ2-3; tentatively, D is TRBD2 (5 bases). The V end was cut by 0 bases, the J end by 2 bases, with 13 bases between. This CDR3 is built from 16 residues. Germline V gene data show CDR1 as SGDLS and CDR2 as YYNGEE. DNA for the CDR3: TGTGCCAGCAGCGTAGGACTACCCGAAAACACAGATACGCAGTATTTT. This translates into CASSVGLPENTDTQYF.

This chain connects TRBV5-1 to TRBJ2-5, with D maybe TRBD1 (6 bases). This CDR3 contains 14 residues. Germline V gene lookup returns CDR1 SGHRS and CDR2 YFSETQ. The V end was cut by 4 bases, the J end by 2 bases, with 12 bases between. The CDR3 nucleotides read TGCGCCAGCAGCGGTGGACAGACACAAGAGACCCAGTACTTC. This codes for CASSGGQTQETQYF. Filled out from reference TRBV5-1 and TRBJ2-5, the complete variable domain reads KAGVTQTPRYLIKTRGQQVTLSCSPISGHRSVSWYQQTPGQGLQFLFEYFSETQRNKGNFPGRFSGRQFSNSRSEMNVSTLELGDSALYLCASSGGQTQETQYFGPGTRLLVL.

The chain joins TRBV9 to TRBJ1-1, with D possibly being TRBD1 (5 bases). Germline V gene data show CDR1 as SGDLS and CDR2 as YYNGEE. The CDR3 consists of 14 residues. The V gene lost 3 bases and the J gene lost 1 base, with 10 bases spanning the gap. The CDR3 nucleotides read TGTGCCAGCAGCGACGCGGGGGGGAACACTGAAGCTTTCTTT. Translated, it gives CASSDAGGNTEAFF.

The chain employs TRBV10-3 and TRBJ2-7, with TRBD2 identical over 11 bases. Trimming cost V 6 bases and J 4 bases; bases outside gene matches: 5. The CDR3 contains 14 residues. The germline gives CDR1 ENHRY, CDR2 SYGVKD. CDR3 in DNA: TGTGCCATCAGCCCCGGGACTAGCGGATACGAGCAGTACTTC. Translated: CAISPGTSGYEQYF.

The chain couples TRBV13 to TRBJ2-1, with 8 bases identical to TRBD2. The CDR3 runs 17 residues. CDR1 and CDR2 (germline): PRHDT, FYEKMQ (reference sequence). Losses at the gene ends were 4 bases for V and 0 bases for J; bases not matched to a gene: 8. CDR3 bases: TGTGCCAGCAGCTGGATCACTAGCGGAAGCTCCTACAATGAGCAGTTCTTC. Translated: CASSWITSGSSYNEQFF. The variable domain in full, completed from reference TRBV13 and TRBJ2-1, reads AAGVIQSPRHLIKEKRETATLKCYPIPRHDTVYWYQQGPGQDPQFLISFYEKMQSDKGSIPDRFSAQQFSDYHSELNMSSLELGDSALYFCASSWITSGSSYNEQFFGPGTRLTVL.

This sequence joins TRBV5-4 and TRBJ1-2; TRBD1 matches 8 bases. This CDR3 is 13 amino acids long. Trimming removed 0 bases from V and 8 bases from J; junction bases left unmatched: 3. CDR1 is SGHNT, CDR2 YYREEE, per germline (reference sequence). The CDR3 loop reads CASSLDRGGGYTF. The CDR3 nucleotides are TGTGCCAGCAGCTTGGACAGGGGGGGAGGCTACACCTTC.

The CDR3 is CASRPGREGYTF. Written as DNA, the CDR3 is TGTGCCAGCAGACCAGGGCGAGAGGGCTACACCTTC. This chain uses TRBV6-1 with TRBJ1-2, with TRBD1 as a possible D gene (5 bases). Germline CDR1 is MNHNS and CDR2 is SASEGT. The V gene lost 6 bases and the J gene lost 8 bases, with 13 bases spanning the gap. This CDR3 is 12 amino acids long.

The chain has TRBV6-4 and TRBJ1-2; no definite D call. V was shortened by 0 bases and J by 5 bases, with 13 bases between the two germline ends. Germline CDR1 is MRHNA and CDR2 is SNTAGT. The CDR3 contains 15 residues. CDR3 coding DNA: TGTGCCAGCAGTGACTCCCAGACATTTTCTTATGGCTACACCTTC. It specifies CASSDSQTFSYGYTF.

The V gene is TRBV9, the J gene TRBJ2-1; TRBD2 agrees at 8 bases. V shed 0 bases and J 7 bases; nucleotides not matched to a gene: 12. The germline V gene has CDR1 SGDLS and CDR2 YYNGEE. This CDR3 is built from 17 residues. CDR3 in DNA: TGTGCCAGCAGCGTAGGAGTCCTTGCGGGAGGCTTTAATGAGCAGTTCTTC. Translating it yields CASSVGVLAGGFNEQFF. Combining the CDR3 with reference TRBV9 and TRBJ2-1 gives the whole variable domain DSGVTQTPKHLITATGQRVTLRCSPRSGDLSVYWYQQSLDQGLQFLIQYYNGEERAKGNILERFSAQQFPDLHSELNLSSLELGDSALYFCASSVGVLAGGFNEQFFGPGTRLTVL.

J is TRBJ2-5 and V is TRBV10-2; D ambiguous. The V and J ends lost 3 bases and 10 bases respectively, with 12 bases between them. The CDR3 has 12 residues. The germline V gene has CDR1 WSHSY and CDR2 SAAADI. This CDR3 reads CASSDPPLGQYF. The CDR3 DNA follows: TGCGCCAGCAGTGACCCCCCGCTAGGCCAGTACTTC.

This chain links TRBV7-9 with TRBJ2-3, with D possibly matching TRBD2 (7 bases). The CDR3 is made up of 14 amino acids. Trimming removed 9 bases at V and 2 bases at J, with 15 bases between. Looked up from germline, CDR1 is SEHNR and CDR2 is FQNEAQ (reference sequence). CDR3 in DNA: TGTGCCAGTCGGAAGGGGGGGATCACAGATACGCAGTATTTT. Translating it yields CASRKGGITDTQYF.

The table lists this clone with a count of one. The chain has TRBV7-2 and TRBJ2-2; 8 bases are a match to TRBD1. CDR3 length: 15 amino acids. V shed 3 bases and J 5 bases; nucleotides not matched to a gene: 5. The germline V gene has CDR1 SGHTA and CDR2 FQGNSA. This CDR3 is CASSFGQGMTGELFF. The CDR3 nucleotides read TGTGCCAGCAGCTTCGGACAGGGAATGACCGGGGAGCTGTTTTTT. Together with reference TRBV7-2 and TRBJ2-2, the CDR3 gives the full variable domain: GAGVSQSPSNKVTEKGKDVELRCDPISGHTALYWYRQSLGQGLEFLIYFQGNSAPDKSGLPSDRFSAERTGGSVSTLTIQRTQQEDSAVYLCASSFGQGMTGELFFGEGSRLTVL.

This chain links TRBV2 with TRBJ2-3; 9 bases fit TRBD1. The junction had 6 bases not matched to a gene; V was cut back by 0 bases and J by 2 bases. The CDR3 is 17 residues long. Germline V gene data show CDR1 as SNHLY and CDR2 as FYNNEI. As DNA, the CDR3 is TGTGCCAGCAGTGAAGCGCTATGGACAGGGGACACAGATACGCAGTATTTT. It codes for CASSEALWTGDTDTQYF.

This rearrangement joins TRBV6-1 to TRBJ2-5; the match to TRBD2 covers 7 bases. The CDR3 has 13 residues. CDR1 is MNHNS and CDR2 is SASEGT in the germline V gene. V trimming: 4 bases; J trimming: 3 bases; junction bases outside the gene matches: 2. The CDR3 region is CASSATSKETQYF. The CDR3 bases are TGTGCCAGCAGTGCGACTAGCAAAGAGACCCAGTACTTC.

This clone was found a few times. The genes are TRBV5-1 and TRBJ2-3; 9 bases match TRBD1. The CDR3 is 14 amino acids. The germline V gene has CDR1 SGHRS and CDR2 YFSETQ. J lost 6 bases, V lost 4 bases, and 6 bases had no gene match. CDR3 nucleotides: TGCGCCAGCAGCCCCGGGACAGGGTGGGATACGCAGTATTTT. Translated, it gives CASSPGTGWDTQYF.

The chain links TRBV27 to TRBJ1-6, with D uncertain. The germline V gene has CDR1 MNHEY and CDR2 SMNVEV (reference sequence). The CDR3 is 15 residues long. Trimming removed 6 bases from V and 8 bases from J, with 17 bases in between. Written as DNA, the CDR3 is TGTGCCAGCAGCCCTTATATACTGAGGGATTCACCCCTCCACTTT. Its protein product is CASSPYILRDSPLHF.

The chain joins TRBV13 to TRBJ2-5; 7 bases fit TRBD2. The V and J ends lost 5 bases and 4 bases, in that order; junction bases with no gene match: 13. CDR3 length equals 16 residues. Looked up from germline, CDR1 is PRHDT and CDR2 is FYEKMQ (reference sequence). CDR3 nucleotide sequence: TGTGCCAGCAGCAGCGAGTTGGCGGGAGATCCAGAGACCCAGTACTTC. It is translated as CASSSELAGDPETQYF.

Only one count was recorded for this clone. This sequence joins TRBV19 and TRBJ1-6; TRBD1 might be the D (6 bases). The CDR3 covers 17 residues. Germline CDR1 and CDR2: LNHDA and SQIVND (reference sequence). The V gene lost 3 bases and the J gene lost 10 bases, with 22 bases spanning the gap. CDR3 nucleotides: TGTGCCAGTAGTATTATATCGGCTGAACAGGGAAACTCACCCCTCCACTTT. This gives the protein CASSIISAEQGNSPLHF.

The chain combines TRBV4-1 with TRBJ2-3, with 9 bases matching TRBD2. This CDR3 contains 17 residues. From germline, CDR1 is MGHRA and CDR2 YSYEKL. V lost 4 bases to trimming and J lost 6 bases; unmatched junction nucleotides: 14. CDR3 nucleotides: TGCGCCAGCAGCCCCGCGGGACTAGCAGGCAGTTGGGATACGCAGTATTTT. Protein: CASSPAGLAGSWDTQYF.

This clone was recorded once. CDR3 protein: CASREAFGNQPQHF. CDR3 bases: TGTGCCAGTAGAGAGGCCTTTGGCAATCAGCCCCAGCATTTT. The chain employs TRBV19 and TRBJ1-5, with no clear D. There are 14 residues in the CDR3. V lost 6 bases and J 2 bases, leaving 11 bases between the germline ends. CDR1 and CDR2 (germline): LNHDA, SQIVND (reference sequence).

The V and J genes are TRBV29-1 and TRBJ2-3; TRBD2 matches 9 bases. Trimming removed 0 bases from V and 14 bases from J; junction bases left unmatched: 18. Looked up from germline, CDR1 is SQVTM and CDR2 is ANQGSEA. The CDR3 is 16 residues long. As DNA, the CDR3 is TGCAGCGTTGAAGATCTTGGGCTAGCGGGAAAACTGGTAGGGTATTTT. This sequence encodes CSVEDLGLAGKLVGYF.

The chain employs TRBV5-6 and TRBJ2-7; 10 positions agree with TRBD2. This CDR3 is 15 amino acids long. The germline V gene has CDR1 SGHDT and CDR2 YYEEEE. Trimming cost V 4 bases and J 3 bases; bases outside gene matches: 7. CDR3 DNA sequence: TGTGCCAGCAGCGCTAGCGGGAGAGGGCTCTACGAGCAGTACTTC. It translates to CASSASGRGLYEQYF.

This chain connects TRBV5-6 to TRBJ1-5, with 8 bases aligning to TRBD1. Germline assignment: CDR1 SGHDT and CDR2 YYEEEE. This CDR3 has 15 amino acids. The ends lost 2 bases at V and 1 base at J; junction bases unmatched: 2. Here the CDR3 DNA reads TGTGCCAGCAGCTTTTGGACAGGGAGCAATCAGCCCCAGCATTTT. The encoded protein is CASSFWTGSNQPQHF.

V usage is TRBV4-1 and J usage is TRBJ2-3; D gene ambiguous. V was pared by 0 bases and J by 2 bases, with 9 bases between. The CDR3 covers 15 residues. Germline-derived CDR1 and CDR2 are MGHRA and YSYEKL. The CDR3 loop reads CASSQEQAPTDTQYF. DNA of the CDR3: TGCGCCAGCAGCCAAGAGCAGGCCCCCACAGATACGCAGTATTTT.

V is TRBV6-1 and J is TRBJ1-2; D remains ambiguous. The CDR3 consists of 15 residues. V lost 1 base and J lost 0, with 9 bases in between. Per germline, CDR1 MNHNS and CDR2 SASEGT. The CDR3 sequence: CASSEDSYSNYGYTF. The CDR3 DNA reads as TGTGCCAGCAGTGAAGACAGCTATTCTAACTATGGCTACACCTTC.

The chain carries TRBV4-3 and TRBJ2-5; D perhaps matches TRBD1 (5 bases). With the DNA end fitting TRBJ2-7 better, the J assignment may be wrong. Germline V gene lookup returns CDR1 LGHNA and CDR2 YSLEER. This CDR3 is built from 14 residues. In nucleotides, the CDR3 is TGCGCCAGCAGCCAAGGACAGCAGGGCTACGAGCAGTACTTC. Translated: CASSQGQQGYEQYF.

As concerns this clone: The same CDR3 is also encoded by other DNA sequences in this sample. The chain has TRBV5-1 and TRBJ2-5; D might be TRBD1 (5 bases). The germline V gene has CDR1 SGHRS and CDR2 YFSETQ. The V end lost 1 base, the J end lost 8 bases, and 18 bases lay between the germline ends. The CDR3 loop spans 15 amino acids. For the CDR3, the DNA is TGCGCCAGCAGCTTGAATTGGGGCCGGGCCGATACCCAGTACTTC. This translates into CASSLNWGRADTQYF.

V gene TRBV9 combines with J gene TRBJ2-7; TRBD1 aligns across 9 bases. Germline assignment: CDR1 SGDLS and CDR2 YYNGEE. The ends lost 3 bases at V and 0 bases at J; junction bases unmatched: 4. This CDR3 contains 15 residues. As DNA, the CDR3 is TGTGCCAGCAGCGGAGGACAGGGGCCCTCCTACGAGCAGTACTTC. As protein: CASSGGQGPSYEQYF.

The gene calls are TRBV19 and TRBJ2-7; perhaps TRBD2 as D (6 bases). Germline V gene sequence: CDR1 LNHDA, CDR2 SQIVND (reference sequence). Trimming left V 3 bases short and J 6 bases short, with 15 bases between. The CDR3 is 14 amino acids. The chain's CDR3 is CASSMSPGVGEQYF. The CDR3 DNA sequence: TGTGCCAGTAGTATGTCCCCGGGGGTGGGCGAGCAGTACTTC.